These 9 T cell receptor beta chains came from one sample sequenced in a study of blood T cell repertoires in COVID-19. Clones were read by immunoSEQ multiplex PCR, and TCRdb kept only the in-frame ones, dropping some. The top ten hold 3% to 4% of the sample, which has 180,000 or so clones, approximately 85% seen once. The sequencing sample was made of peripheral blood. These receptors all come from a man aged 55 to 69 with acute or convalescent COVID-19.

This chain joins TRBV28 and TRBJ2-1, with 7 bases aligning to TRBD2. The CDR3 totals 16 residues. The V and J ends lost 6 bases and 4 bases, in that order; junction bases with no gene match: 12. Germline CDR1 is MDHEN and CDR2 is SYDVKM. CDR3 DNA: TGTGCCAGCAGCGCCCAGCGGAGACTAGCTTACAATGAGCAGTTCTTC. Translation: CASSAQRRLAYNEQFF.

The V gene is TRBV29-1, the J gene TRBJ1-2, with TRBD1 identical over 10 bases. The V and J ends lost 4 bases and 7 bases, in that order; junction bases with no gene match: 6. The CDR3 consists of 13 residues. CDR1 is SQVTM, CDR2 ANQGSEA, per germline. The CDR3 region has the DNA TGCAGCGTTGTACCGGGACAGGGGTTTGGCTACACCTTC. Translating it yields CSVVPGQGFGYTF.

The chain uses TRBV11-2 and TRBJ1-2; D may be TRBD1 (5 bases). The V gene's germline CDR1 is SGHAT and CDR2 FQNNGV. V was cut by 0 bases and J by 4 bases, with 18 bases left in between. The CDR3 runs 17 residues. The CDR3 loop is CASSLDPRKGQSYGYTF. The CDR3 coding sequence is TGTGCCAGCAGCTTAGATCCGAGAAAGGGGCAAAGCTATGGCTACACCTTC.

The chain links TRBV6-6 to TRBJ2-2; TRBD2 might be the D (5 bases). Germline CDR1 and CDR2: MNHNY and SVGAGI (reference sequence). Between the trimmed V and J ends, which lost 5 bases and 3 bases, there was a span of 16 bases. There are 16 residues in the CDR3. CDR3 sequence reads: CASSRGSGIYTGELFF. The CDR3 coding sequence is TGTGCCAGCAGTCGAGGGTCGGGAATTTACACCGGGGAGCTGTTTTTT.

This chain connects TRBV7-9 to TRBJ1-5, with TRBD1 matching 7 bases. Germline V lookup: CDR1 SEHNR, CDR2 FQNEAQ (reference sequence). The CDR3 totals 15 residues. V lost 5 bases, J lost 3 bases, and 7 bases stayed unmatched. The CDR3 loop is CASSTGTAYNQPQHF. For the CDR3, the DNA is TGTGCCAGCAGCACCGGGACAGCCTACAATCAGCCCCAGCATTTT.

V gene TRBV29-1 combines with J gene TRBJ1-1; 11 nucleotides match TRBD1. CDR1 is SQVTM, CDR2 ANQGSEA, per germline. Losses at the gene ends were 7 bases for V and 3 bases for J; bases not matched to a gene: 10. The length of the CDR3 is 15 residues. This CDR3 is CSADWTGGAYTEAFF. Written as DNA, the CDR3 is TGCAGCGCTGACTGGACAGGGGGCGCGTACACTGAAGCTTTCTTT.

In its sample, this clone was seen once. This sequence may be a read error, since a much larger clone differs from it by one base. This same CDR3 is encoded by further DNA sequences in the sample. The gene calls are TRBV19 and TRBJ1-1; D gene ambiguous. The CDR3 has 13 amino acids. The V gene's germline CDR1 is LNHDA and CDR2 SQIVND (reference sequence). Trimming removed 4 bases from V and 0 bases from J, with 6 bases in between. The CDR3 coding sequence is TGTGCCAGTAGTACCACAGTGAACACTGAAGCTTTCTTT. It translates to CASSTTVNTEAFF.

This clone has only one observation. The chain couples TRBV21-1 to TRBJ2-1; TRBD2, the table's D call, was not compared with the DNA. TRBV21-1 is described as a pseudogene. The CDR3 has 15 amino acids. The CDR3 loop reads CASSPGSGKANEQFF. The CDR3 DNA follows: TGTGCCAGCAGCCCGGGTAGCGGGAAGGCGAATGAGCAGTTCTTC.

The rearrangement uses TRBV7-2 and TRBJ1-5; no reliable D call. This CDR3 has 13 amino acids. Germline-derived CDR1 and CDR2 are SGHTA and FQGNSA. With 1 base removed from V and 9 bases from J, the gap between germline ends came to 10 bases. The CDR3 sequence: CASSLEWASPQHF. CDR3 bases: TGTGCCAGCAGCTTAGAATGGGCCTCGCCCCAGCATTTT.